These 28 T cell receptor beta chains came from one sample sequenced in a study of blood T cell repertoires in COVID-19. Profiling relied on immunoSEQ multiplex PCR, and the TCRdb table lists in-frame clones only, not all of them. The sample shows more than 300,000 clones, around nine tenths of them seen only once. Material for sequencing was PBMCs or T cells enriched from blood (not recorded which). The receptors originated from a woman under 30 who had recovered from COVID-19.

The gene calls are TRBV7-9 and TRBJ1-4; TRBD1 agrees at 9 bases. There are 16 residues in the CDR3. J lost 5 bases, V lost 3 bases, and 7 bases had no gene match. CDR1 and CDR2 (germline): SEHNR, FQNEAQ (reference sequence). The CDR3 is CASSFSGQGRNEKLFF. The CDR3 DNA follows: TGTGCCAGCAGCTTTTCTGGACAGGGGCGAAATGAAAAACTGTTTTTT.

The rearrangement uses TRBV4-3 and TRBJ2-1; a possible D gene is TRBD2 (5 bases). Germline V gives CDR1 LGHNA, CDR2 YSLEER. CDR3 length equals 17 residues. V gave up 0 bases and J gave up 0 bases, with 12 bases separating them. The CDR3 bases are TGCGCCAGCAGCCAAGATCGTACGGGAAGCTCCTACAATGAGCAGTTCTTC. Translation: CASSQDRTGSSYNEQFF.

This sequence joins TRBV7-9 and TRBJ1-6; 12 bases align to TRBD1. The CDR3 covers 17 residues. The J segment lost 9 bases and the V segment lost 5 bases, leaving 11 bases of the junction unmatched. Germline V lookup: CDR1 SEHNR, CDR2 FQNEAQ (reference sequence). This CDR3 reads CASSARGQGAYGSPLHF. CDR3 DNA sequence: TGTGCCAGCAGCGCCCGGGGACAGGGGGCGTATGGTTCACCCCTCCACTTT.

This sequence joins TRBV29-1 and TRBJ2-7; 8 bases agree with TRBD1. V gave up 4 bases and J gave up 2 bases; unmatched junction bases: 4. Looked up from germline, CDR1 is SQVTM and CDR2 is ANQGSEA. The CDR3 is made up of 13 amino acids. The CDR3 loop is CSVVTGAPYEQYF. CDR3 DNA: TGCAGCGTTGTGACAGGGGCCCCCTACGAGCAGTACTTC.

The chain couples TRBV7-8 to TRBJ1-1; D call uncertain. Germline loops: CDR1 SGHVS, CDR2 FQNEAQ. The length of the CDR3 is 12 residues. The V and J ends lost 5 bases and 4 bases respectively, with 8 bases between them. In DNA, the CDR3 is TGTGCCAGCAGCCGAATCGGCACTGAAGCTTTCTTT. This codes for CASSRIGTEAFF.

In regard to this clone: Other DNA sequences in the same sample also yield this CDR3. The chain employs TRBV3-1 (or the pseudogene TRBV3-2) and TRBJ1-1; 10 bases fit TRBD1. The CDR3 has 13 residues. The V and J ends lost 4 bases and 5 bases, in that order; junction bases with no gene match: 1. CDR1 and CDR2 from the germline V gene are LGHDT and YNNKEL (reference sequence). CDR3 coding DNA: TGTGCCAGCAGCCCGGACAGGGGGACTGAAGCTTTCTTT. Translation gives CASSPDRGTEAFF.

This chain links TRBV3-1 (or the pseudogene TRBV3-2) with TRBJ2-1; 9 bases fit TRBD1. This CDR3 region has 15 residues. V lost 4 bases to trimming and J lost 4 bases; unmatched junction nucleotides: 5. Germline V CDR1 and CDR2: LGHDT, YNNKEL (reference sequence). CDR3 DNA sequence: TGTGCCAGCAGCCCCGGGACAGGGAGGTACAATGAGCAGTTCTTC. The encoded protein is CASSPGTGRYNEQFF.

The rearrangement uses TRBV12-3 or TRBV12-4 and TRBJ1-2; TRBD1 might be the D (6 bases). The CDR3 covers 12 residues. Trimming took off 5 bases at V and 3 bases at J, with 7 bases between the two ends. CDR3 nucleotides: TGTGCCAGCAGTGGGACATACTATGGCTACACCTTC. Residues: CASSGTYYGYTF.

CDR3: CASSFMNTEAFF. The CDR3 region has the DNA TGTGCCAGCAGTTTTATGAACACTGAAGCTTTCTTT. The gene calls are TRBV6-2 or TRBV6-3 and TRBJ1-1; D is undetermined. Germline V gives CDR1 MNHEY, CDR2 SVGEGT. Deletions cut 4 bases from V and 0 bases from J, with 3 bases between. The CDR3 totals 12 residues.

The gene calls are TRBV28 and TRBJ1-5, with a weak D call TRBD1 (6 bases). The germline V gene encodes CDR1 MDHEN and CDR2 SYDVKM. Trimming cost V 5 bases and J 7 bases, with 15 bases left between them. This CDR3 has 14 residues. The CDR3 loop reads CASSTIGQQQPQHF. CDR3 DNA sequence: TGTGCCAGCAGTACGATTGGACAGCAACAGCCCCAGCATTTT. Full variable domain (rest looked up from reference TRBV28 and TRBJ1-5): DVKVTQSSRYLVKRTGEKVFLECVQDMDHENMFWYRQDPGLGLRLIYFSYDVKMKEKGDIPEGYSVSREKKERFSLILESASTNQTSMYLCASSTIGQQQPQHFGDGTRLSIL.

The chain combines TRBV6-5 with TRBJ1-2; no firm D call. V lost 7 bases and J lost 4, with 16 bases in between. The CDR3 loop spans 14 amino acids. CDR1 and CDR2 from the germline V gene are MNHEY and SVGAGI. This chain's CDR3 is CASKSPGRSYGYTF. The CDR3 bases are TGTGCCAGCAAATCCCCGGGTCGGAGCTATGGCTACACCTTC.

Concerning this clone: A junction boundary mismatches the germline segment, possibly from a read error. V usage is TRBV15 and J usage is TRBJ2-1; TRBD1 agrees at 11 bases. The CDR3 is 15 amino acids. In germline, CDR1 is LNHNV, CDR2 YYDKDF (reference sequence). In nucleotides, the CDR3 is TGCGCCACCAGCAGAACGGGACAGGGGGGGGATGAGCAGTTCTTC. Translated, it gives CATSRTGQGGDEQFF.

In regard to this clone: Other DNA sequences in the same sample also yield this CDR3. V and J are TRBV3-1 (or the pseudogene TRBV3-2) and TRBJ2-1; 8 nucleotides align to TRBD2. Trimming at V came to 1 base and at J to 0 bases, leaving 5 bases not matched to a gene. Per the germline V gene, CDR1 is LGHDT and CDR2 is YNNKEL (reference sequence). The CDR3 is 17 amino acids. The CDR3 DNA is TGTGCCAGCAGCCAAGGGGGCGGGGGGAGCTCCTACAATGAGCAGTTCTTC. This encodes CASSQGGGGSSYNEQFF.

The rearrangement joins TRBV6-4 to TRBJ1-2; no reliable D call. The V end lost 4 bases, the J end lost 8 bases, and 14 bases lay between the germline ends. CDR1 and CDR2 from the germline V gene are MRHNA and SNTAGT. The CDR3 totals 13 residues. As DNA, the CDR3 is TGTGCCAGCAGTGGATCGGGTGAGGGAGGCTACACCTTC. It translates to CASSGSGEGGYTF.

The chain carries TRBV27 and TRBJ1-1; TRBD1 aligns across 12 bases. V was pared by 1 base and J by 4 bases, with 10 bases of the junction left unmatched. This CDR3 contains 18 residues. Germline V CDR1 and CDR2: MNHEY, SMNVEV (reference sequence). Here the CDR3 reads CASSLLLPGTGGRTEAFF. For the CDR3, the DNA is TGTGCCAGCAGTTTATTACTCCCCGGGACAGGGGGCCGCACTGAAGCTTTCTTT.

This rearrangement joins TRBV19 to TRBJ1-1; the D is unclear. Germline CDR1 is LNHDA and CDR2 is SQIVND (reference sequence). There are 13 residues in the CDR3. V lost 7 bases, J lost 7 bases, and 16 bases lay in between. In nucleotides, the CDR3 is TGTGCCAGTAACGGGCGAGGGAACGGTGAAGCTTTCTTT. Translated: CASNGRGNGEAFF.

In its sample, this clone was seen a few times. The genes are TRBV9 and TRBJ2-2; 7 bases map to TRBD1. J gave up 0 bases and V 3 bases, and 5 bases lay outside the gene matches. This CDR3 region has 16 residues. Germline CDR1 reads SGDLS; CDR2 reads YYNGEE. The CDR3: CASSASGTANTGELFF. The DNA of the CDR3 is TGTGCCAGCAGCGCCTCCGGGACAGCGAACACCGGGGAGCTGTTTTTT.

The rearrangement uses TRBV7-2 and TRBJ1-6; no clear D gene. CDR1 is SGHTA and CDR2 is FQGNSA in the germline V gene. The V and J ends lost 1 base and 9 bases respectively, with 7 bases between them. This CDR3 has 13 residues. In nucleotides, the CDR3 is TGTGCCAGCAGCTTAGGTTCCATTTCACCCCTCCACTTT. Protein sequence: CASSLGSISPLHF.

The gene calls are TRBV9 and TRBJ2-5; D remains ambiguous. CDR3 length equals 13 residues. The germline V gene has CDR1 SGDLS and CDR2 YYNGEE. V was cut by 5 bases and J by 5 bases, with 13 bases left in between. The CDR3 loop reads CASSEAIWETQYF. Written as DNA, the CDR3 is TGTGCCAGCAGTGAAGCGATTTGGGAGACCCAGTACTTC.

This chain links TRBV9 with TRBJ2-5, with no clear D. The V end lost 4 bases, the J end lost 2 bases, and 12 bases lay between the germline ends. Per germline, CDR1 SGDLS and CDR2 YYNGEE. There are 14 residues in the CDR3. CDR3 nucleotide sequence: TGTGCCAGCAGCCCCCAGTACAGTCAAGAGACCCAGTACTTC. It translates to CASSPQYSQETQYF.

This clone was picked up one time. The J gene is TRBJ1-4, the V gene TRBV7-2; 7 positions agree with TRBD1. Germline V gives CDR1 SGHTA, CDR2 FQGNSA. The CDR3 is 11 residues long. V shed 3 bases and J 11 bases; nucleotides not matched to a gene: 0. Here the CDR3 DNA reads TGTGCCAGCAGCTTGACAGGGAAACTGTTTTTT. Encoded protein: CASSLTGKLFF.

This chain's CDR3 is CATSSTNTGELFF. The CDR3 DNA is TGTGCCACCAGCTCAACGAACACCGGGGAGCTGTTTTTT. The gene calls are TRBV15 and TRBJ2-2, with D hard to call. Germline-derived CDR1 and CDR2 are LNHNV and YYDKDF (reference sequence). Trimming removed 5 bases from V and 0 bases from J, with 4 bases in between. This CDR3 is built from 13 residues. Full variable domain (remainder filled in from reference TRBV15 and TRBJ2-2): DAMVIQNPRYQVTQFGKPVTLSCSQTLNHNVMYWYQQKSSQAPKLLFHYYDKDFNNEADTPDNFQSRRPNTSFCFLDIRSPGLGDTAMYLCATSSTNTGELFFGEGSRLTVL.

A note on this clone: The identical CDR3 is also encoded by other nucleotide sequences in the sample. The genes are TRBV9 and TRBJ1-5; TRBD1 is a possible D gene (5 bases). Germline V gene sequence: CDR1 SGDLS, CDR2 YYNGEE. The CDR3 runs 13 residues. Trimming took 4 bases from V and 3 from J, leaving 8 bases between them. CDR3 sequence: CASSRRDNQPQHF. CDR3 coding DNA: TGTGCCAGCAGCCGCAGGGACAATCAGCCCCAGCATTTT.

The chain links TRBV6-5 to TRBJ1-6; TRBD1 might be the D (5 bases). Germline V lookup: CDR1 MNHEY, CDR2 SVGAGI. The CDR3 is 14 residues long. V was shortened by 7 bases and J by 7 bases, with 14 bases between the two germline ends. This CDR3 reads CASTPGFKNSPLHF. CDR3 nucleotides: TGTGCCAGCACCCCAGGGTTTAAGAATTCACCCCTCCACTTT.

In its sample, this clone was seen once. This chain connects TRBV24-1 to TRBJ2-7; unclear D gene. This CDR3 comprises 12 residues. V was trimmed by 5 bases and J by 5 bases, leaving 9 bases between them. CDR1 and CDR2 (germline): KGHDR, SFDVKD. The CDR3 nucleotides read TGTGCCACCAGTGGGCAGGCCAACGAGCAGTACTTC. As protein: CATSGQANEQYF.

The chain combines TRBV4-1 with TRBJ2-2, with 7 positions matching TRBD1. The CDR3 runs 18 residues. Germline CDR1 is MGHRA and CDR2 is YSYEKL. Trimming took 0 bases from V and 5 from J; bases not matched to a gene: 12. DNA for the CDR3: TGCGCCAGCAGCCAAGACGACAGGGCTTACACGAGTACCGGGGAGCTGTTTTTT. The encoded protein is CASSQDDRAYTSTGELFF.

The chain recombines TRBV11-2 with TRBJ2-7, with D possibly TRBD1 on 5 matching bases. The germline V gene has CDR1 SGHAT and CDR2 FQNNGV. The CDR3 spans 15 residues. Trimming shortened V by 2 bases and J by 2 bases, and 13 bases separated the two germline ends. CDR3 sequence: CASSLSAGHTYEQYF. In DNA form, the CDR3 reads TGTGCCAGCAGCTTATCGGCAGGGCACACCTACGAGCAGTACTTC.

This rearrangement joins TRBV30 to TRBJ2-1; 11 bases agree with TRBD2. The CDR3 length is 15 residues. Germline V CDR1 and CDR2: GTSNPN, SVGIG (reference sequence). Losses at the gene ends were 0 bases for V and 7 bases for J; bases not matched to a gene: 5. As DNA, the CDR3 is TGTGCCTGGAGTGTACGGTTAGCGGGGGGGAATGAGCAGTTCTTC. This codes for CAWSVRLAGGNEQFF.